These 24 T cell receptor beta chains were all obtained from the same sample, sequenced in a study of shared T cell receptors in the human thymus. This table comes from immunoSEQ multiplex PCR, and its TCRdb copy is limited to in-frame clones, with some not included. The sample holds roughly 660,000 clones, roughly 90% seen once. The same sample was also used in a study of human thymus T cells.

Sequencing input: thymocytes. These receptors were taken from a boy younger than two with a congenital heart defect.

This chain connects TRBV5-1 to TRBJ2-4; 10 bases align to TRBD1. This CDR3 contains 23 residues. The ends lost 4 bases at V and 0 bases at J; junction bases unmatched: 25. Germline-derived CDR1 and CDR2 are SGHRS and YFSETQ. CDR3: CASSPGTGVPGSPRALAKNIQYF. CDR3 nucleotides: TGCGCCAGCAGCCCCGGGACAGGGGTCCCGGGAAGTCCTCGGGCCCTAGCCAAAAACATTCAGTACTTC.

The CDR3 protein is CASSSIPLAGPFYEQYF. The DNA for the CDR3 is TGTGCCAGCAGCTCAATCCCGCTAGCGGGGCCCTTCTACGAGCAGTACTTC. The V gene is TRBV11-2, the J gene TRBJ2-7; 9 nucleotides align to TRBD2. The CDR3 extends over 17 amino acids. The germline V gene encodes CDR1 SGHAT and CDR2 FQNNGV. J lost 3 bases, V lost 4 bases, and 13 bases had no gene match. The variable domain in full, completed from reference TRBV11-2 and TRBJ2-7, reads EAGVAQSPRYKIIEKRQSVAFWCNPISGHATLYWYQQILGQGPKLLIQFQNNGVVDDSQLPKDRFSAERLKGVDSTLKIQPAKLEDSAVYLCASSSIPLAGPFYEQYFGPGTRLTVT.

The chain is built from TRBV6-1 and TRBJ1-5, with D unclear. Trimming left V 3 bases short and J 5 bases short, with 17 bases between. Per the germline V gene, CDR1 is MNHNS and CDR2 is SASEGT. CDR3 length: 16 residues. CDR3: CASSELTPGAHQPQHF. The CDR3 DNA follows: TGTGCCAGCAGTGAGCTGACCCCGGGTGCCCATCAGCCCCAGCATTTT.

CDR3 DNA sequence: TGTGCCAGTAGTATAGGGGACAGATTAAATCAGCCCCAGCATTTT. This translates into CASSIGDRLNQPQHF. The chain joins TRBV19 to TRBJ1-5; 7 bases line up with TRBD1. The ends lost 1 base at V and 4 bases at J; junction bases unmatched: 4. The CDR3 has 15 amino acids. CDR1 LNHDA and CDR2 SQIVND come from the germline V gene (reference sequence).

The CDR3 region has the DNA TGTGCCGGCGCTAGCGGAACCTACGAGCAGTACTTC. Translating it yields CAGASGTYEQYF. V and J are TRBV2 and TRBJ2-7; TRBD2 agrees at 7 bases. Trimming took 11 bases from V and 2 from J; bases not matched to a gene: 6. The germline gives CDR1 SNHLY, CDR2 FYNNEI. The CDR3 has 12 residues.

This chain links TRBV4-1 with TRBJ2-7, with D maybe TRBD2 (5 bases). CDR1 MGHRA and CDR2 YSYEKL come from the germline V gene. CDR3 length: 15 amino acids. Trimming took off 0 bases at V and 4 bases at J, with 13 bases between the two ends. CDR3 loop: CASSQDGLPQYEQYF. The CDR3 DNA reads as TGCGCCAGCAGCCAAGATGGACTCCCCCAGTACGAGCAGTACTTC.

The gene calls are TRBV10-1 and TRBJ2-3; TRBD2 might be the D (6 bases). Trimming cost V 8 bases and J 6 bases, with 9 bases left between them. The CDR3 is 11 amino acids. Germline values: CDR1 WNHNN, CDR2 SYGVQD (reference sequence). The CDR3 nucleotides are TGCGCCAGCCGGGAGCGGGATACGCAGTATTTT. Its translation is CASRERDTQYF.

The J gene is TRBJ1-1, the V gene TRBV15, with D perhaps matching TRBD1 (6 bases). This CDR3 has 16 amino acids. Germline V lookup: CDR1 LNHNV, CDR2 YYDKDF (reference sequence). The V end lost 0 bases, the J end lost 2 bases, and 13 bases lay between the germline ends. The CDR3 DNA reads as TGTGCCACCAGCAGAGAAAGGGCAGGGGCTAACACTGAAGCTTTCTTT. Translated, it gives CATSRERAGANTEAFF.

V is TRBV28 and J is TRBJ1-2; the D is unclear. V was pared by 3 bases and J by 2 bases, with 22 bases between. This CDR3 spans 18 amino acids. The germline gives CDR1 MDHEN, CDR2 SYDVKM. The CDR3 spells CASSFPLLVGSANYGYTF. The DNA of the CDR3 is TGTGCCAGCAGTTTCCCCCTGCTTGTCGGGTCCGCAAACTATGGCTACACCTTC.

This clone was detected only a few times. The genes are TRBV6-6 and TRBJ2-1; possible D gene TRBD2, 5 bases. Germline V gene lookup returns CDR1 MNHNY and CDR2 SVGAGI (reference sequence). V was clipped by 0 bases and J by 1 base, with 10 bases between them. The CDR3 spans 16 residues. The CDR3 region has the DNA TGTGCCAGCAGTTACTCGAGTTCGGGGTCCTACAATGAGCAGTTCTTC. It codes for CASSYSSSGSYNEQFF.

CDR3 sequence: CASSHSMEGPYNEQFF. CDR3 sequence (DNA): TGTGCCAGCAGCCATAGCATGGAGGGCCCCTACAATGAGCAGTTCTTC. The chain is built from TRBV14 and TRBJ2-1; a weak D match, TRBD2 (6 bases). This CDR3 is 16 amino acids long. The germline V and J ends were trimmed by 3 bases and 2 bases, with 14 bases remaining between them. The germline CDR1 and CDR2 sequences are SGHDN and FVKESK.

The gene calls are TRBV27 and TRBJ2-7; 8 bases map to TRBD2. Germline V CDR1 and CDR2: MNHEY, SMNVEV (reference sequence). The CDR3 has 15 residues. V lost 6 bases, J lost 5 bases, and 12 bases stayed unmatched. The chain's CDR3 is CASSSRSGRSDEQYF. The CDR3 bases are TGTGCCAGCAGCAGCAGGAGCGGGAGATCAGACGAGCAGTACTTC.

The chain carries TRBV7-2 and TRBJ2-7; 13 bases are shared with TRBD2. Per germline, CDR1 SGHTA and CDR2 FQGNSA. The length of the CDR3 is 18 residues. The V gene end was trimmed by 3 bases and the J gene end by 3 bases; junction bases not matched to a gene: 11. The CDR3 spells CASSLGLAGQAPFYEQYF. CDR3 DNA sequence: TGTGCCAGCAGCTTGGGACTAGCGGGGCAAGCCCCCTTCTACGAGCAGTACTTC. Full variable domain (rest looked up from reference TRBV7-2 and TRBJ2-7): GAGVSQSPSNKVTEKGKDVELRCDPISGHTALYWYRQSLGQGLEFLIYFQGNSAPDKSGLPSDRFSAERTGGSVSTLTIQRTQQEDSAVYLCASSLGLAGQAPFYEQYFGPGTRLTVT.

The chain links TRBV14 to TRBJ2-7; 7 bases are a match to TRBD2. With 2 bases clipped from V and 7 bases from J, the junction kept 14 bases outside the gene matches. From germline, CDR1 is SGHDN and CDR2 FVKESK. The CDR3 length is 16 residues. The CDR3 protein is CASSQRGGRASREQYF. The CDR3 DNA sequence: TGTGCCAGCAGCCAACGTGGGGGGAGGGCCTCGAGGGAGCAGTACTTC.

The rearrangement joins TRBV7-8 to TRBJ2-2; TRBD2 aligns across 13 bases. V gave up 3 bases and J gave up 5 bases; unmatched junction bases: 6. The CDR3 is 17 residues long. Germline CDR1 reads SGHVS; CDR2 reads FQNEAQ. In DNA, the CDR3 is TGTGCCAGCAGCTTGCGGACTAGCGGGAGTGAAACCGGGGAGCTGTTTTTT. It is translated as CASSLRTSGSETGELFF. The entire variable domain, with the rest obtained from reference TRBV7-8 and TRBJ2-2, is as follows: GAGVSQSPRYKVAKRGQDVALRCDPISGHVSLFWYQQALGQGPEFLTYFQNEAQLDKSGLPSDRFFAERPEGSVSTLKIQRTQQEDSAVYLCASSLRTSGSETGELFFGEGSRLTVL.

The chain couples TRBV12-5 to TRBJ2-5; 10 bases are shared with TRBD2. V shed 6 bases, J shed 2 bases, and the junction held 9 bases outside the gene matches. This CDR3 is built from 16 residues. Germline loops: CDR1 LGHNT, CDR2 FRNRAP. In DNA, the CDR3 is TGTGCTAGTGGCCTCGGACTAGCGGAAATACAAGAGACCCAGTACTTC. It is translated as CASGLGLAEIQETQYF.

This chain uses TRBV13 with TRBJ2-5; D unclear. Germline V lookup: CDR1 PRHDT, CDR2 FYEKMQ (reference sequence). The CDR3 spans 16 residues. Trimming took off 1 base at V and 1 base at J, with 13 bases between the two ends. The CDR3 DNA is TGTGCCAGCAGCTTAGTGGGCAGTTCCTTCCAAGAGACCCAGTACTTC. Protein sequence: CASSLVGSSFQETQYF.

V gene TRBV28 combines with J gene TRBJ1-5; D is ambiguous. Germline V gives CDR1 MDHEN, CDR2 SYDVKM. The CDR3 extends over 15 amino acids. The ends were cut back, 3 bases at V and 3 bases at J, with 12 bases in the middle. This CDR3 reads CASSFRGTINQPQHF. CDR3 nucleotide sequence: TGTGCCAGCAGTTTCCGTGGCACAATCAATCAGCCCCAGCATTTT.

The CDR3 sequence is CASSIYSYSNQPQHF. CDR3 DNA: TGTGCCAGCAGTATCTACTCATATAGCAATCAGCCCCAGCATTTT. The rearrangement uses TRBV6-1 and TRBJ1-5; D gene ambiguous. The CDR3 has 15 residues. Germline values: CDR1 MNHNS, CDR2 SASEGT. Between the trimmed V and J ends, which lost 5 bases and 0 bases, there was a span of 11 bases.

The rearrangement uses TRBV7-9 and TRBJ2-2; D ambiguous. Germline CDR1 SEHNR, CDR2 FQNEAQ (reference sequence). V lost 3 bases and J lost 4, with 6 bases in between. The CDR3 covers 13 residues. CDR3 sequence (DNA): TGTGCCAGCAGCTTGACACCCACCGGGGAGCTGTTTTTT. Amino acids: CASSLTPTGELFF.

This clone was counted a few times. The V call is TRBV5-8, the J call TRBJ2-7; TRBD2 matches at 11 bases. In germline, CDR1 is SGHTS, CDR2 YDEGEE. Trimming at V came to 1 base and at J to 3 bases, leaving 18 bases not matched to a gene. The CDR3 covers 20 residues. This CDR3 is CASSLKGLAGGPFNLYEQYF. For the CDR3, the DNA is TGTGCCAGCAGCTTGAAGGGGTTAGCGGGAGGGCCATTCAATCTCTACGAGCAGTACTTC. Based on the CDR3 plus reference TRBV5-8 and TRBJ2-7, the full variable domain is EAGVTQSPTHLIKTRGQQATLRCSPISGHTSVYWYQQALGLGLQFLLWYDEGEERNRGNFPPRFSGRQFPNYSSELNVNALELEDSALYLCASSLKGLAGGPFNLYEQYFGPGTRLTVT.

This clone was seen once. This chain links TRBV28 with TRBJ2-1, with 13 bases lining up with TRBD2. Germline V lookup: CDR1 MDHEN, CDR2 SYDVKM. V lost 5 bases to trimming and J lost 3 bases; unmatched junction nucleotides: 7. The CDR3 length is 17 residues. CDR3: CASSPRTSGSHYNEQFF. CDR3 in DNA: TGTGCCAGCAGTCCAAGGACTAGCGGGAGCCACTACAATGAGCAGTTCTTC.

The CDR3 DNA is TGTGCCAGCAGTTCGGGACTAGCGGGAGGAGGGCCAGATACGCAGTATTTT. Translated: CASSSGLAGGGPDTQYF. This chain links TRBV27 with TRBJ2-3; 15 nucleotides agree with TRBD2. The CDR3 is made up of 17 amino acids. V lost 4 bases and J lost 4; bases outside the gene matches: 6. Per germline, CDR1 MNHEY and CDR2 SMNVEV (reference sequence).

J is TRBJ2-7 and V is TRBV6-5; 7 bases map to TRBD1. Germline-derived CDR1 and CDR2 are MNHEY and SVGAGI. This CDR3 comprises 14 residues. With 2 bases clipped from V and 2 bases from J, the junction kept 3 bases outside the gene matches. The CDR3 nucleotides read TGTGCCAGCAGTTACGACAGGGACCCCTACGAGCAGTACTTC. Its translation is CASSYDRDPYEQYF.